The entry that follows covers one TCR beta chain sequence. Its antigen is as yet unknown. The entirety of the isolated RNA underwent reverse transcription, so expressed TCRB transcripts were sequenced. Using immunoSEQ multiplex PCR, the repertoire was profiled, and TCRdb retains in-frame clones only, with some absent. The table has 400,000 to 600,000 clones, 30% seen once. The record originates from a study of beta chain features in type 1 diabetes. Whole-study context: The examined sorted cells totaled fewer than 140 million across samples. Study observations and caveats: PCR might favor shorter templates, equally in patients and controls.

Trimming removed 3 bases at V and 5 bases at J, with 7 bases between. The CDR3 has 12 residues. CDR1 is MGHRA and CDR2 is YSYEKL in the germline V gene. Sequencing input: naive CD4+ T cells from blood. The sequence came from a man aged 18 to 35 in good health. The chain joins TRBV4-1 to TRBJ2-5, with D hard to call. The CDR3 nucleotides are TGCGCCAGCAGCCACCCAGAGGAGACCCAGTACTTC. It specifies CASSHPEETQYF.